This T cell receptor beta chain is from a study of beta chain features in type 1 diabetes (dated by TCRdb to between 2018 and 2020). In terms of the full investigation: Mean age, gender distribution, total cell number and subset yield were not different between patients and healthy donors. In the study, recently diagnosed type 1 diabetes patients and matched healthy donors were compared on the TCRB repertoires of their sorted circulating CD4+ T cell subsets. Whereas all 30 or so donors provided naive and central memory subsets, regulatory and stem cell-like memory subsets were isolated from just 8 patients and roughly 8 healthy donors. Across all samples, some 99 million sorted cells were examined, and cell number per subset correlated strongly with RNA yield.

The High Capacity cDNA Reverse Transcription Kit was used to reverse transcribe all of the isolated RNA, meaning that expressed TCRB transcripts were what got sequenced. Naive, central memory and regulatory T cell samples underwent deep immunoSEQ sequencing, averaging around 3.7 million total reads per sample. After sorted cells were lysed in RLT buffer, RNA was extracted with DNase-treated RNeasy Micro or Mini kits, with the choice depending on cell number. Each cell subset was processed separately to prevent cross-contamination, with patient and healthy donor samples processed together. The immunoSEQ multiplex PCR was used to amplify TCRB sequences from cDNA, generating 87-bp fragments that spanned the CDR3 region. Sequencing of the amplicons was performed on the Illumina HiSeq platform. Under the source paper's analysis protocol: Synthetic template baselines were used to correct PCR bias computationally, reads within Hamming distance 2 were collapsed, and singletons that could not be merged were discarded. Reads were aligned against IMGT so that V, D and J genes, CDR3 length and insertions or deletions at six rearrangement sites could be assigned. Within each subset, clonotype counts were normalized to sorted cell number, and only after that were true diversity and Gini coefficients computed with the tcR R package. The overlap coefficient, calculated on TCRB nucleotide sequences, was used to measure repertoire sharing. Out-of-frame TCRB sequences from naive cells were analyzed to stand in for the pre-selection repertoire. The table comes from immuneACCESS by way of TCRdb, which keeps in-frame sequences with V and J called. Part of the clones is missing from these tables; in studies checked, under half for an unresolved V gene and the rest for unknown reasons. That table supplies the V and J calls and clone size; D and trimming were determined from the DNA. The sample table holds 600,000 or so clones, of which over 11% were seen once. The top ten clones comprise 0.035% to 0.045% of the sample.

The CDR3 runs 14 residues from the cysteine to the phenylalanine. The DNA shown is the 42-base CDR3, in frame from base 1. For CDR1 and CDR2, the germline V gene (reference sequence) lists GTSNPN and SVGIG. Here V drops 5 bases and J drops 4 bases, and the junction holds 8 bases not matched to any gene. This clone was seen only a few times. Its target antigen remains unknown. Base qualities were left out, and no much larger clone turns up one base away. Each donor gave one peripheral blood draw, about 110 mL on average, collected into heparinised tubes. Using a panel that included CD45RO, CCR7, CD25, CD127, CD95 and CD27, naive, central memory, regulatory and stem cell-like memory CD4+ T cells were sorted on a BD FACSAria II. Every sorted population had a purity above 95%. PBMCs were isolated immediately by Lymphoprep density gradient centrifugation and stained directly without culture. So that batch effects would be minimized, each experiment stained and sorted samples in pairs, pairing one healthy donor with one patient.

Broader findings and caveats from the paper: A moderate but significant shortening of TCRB CDR3 length was observed in type 1 diabetes patients in all four CD4+ subsets. At VDJ recombination sites, type 1 diabetes patients had fewer insertions and more deleted nucleotides, which implies abnormalities in thymic rearrangement. Naive, central memory and regulatory TCRB repertoires appeared to be more similar among patients than among healthy donors. Shorter templates might have been favored by PCR, but patient and control samples were amplified and corrected together, so both groups would have been affected equally by any skew. Because small numbers of individuals were included in the HLA sub-analyses, any influence of HLA type on TCRB rearrangement was left unresolved. Because cDNA was sequenced instead of genomic DNA, highly expressing activated cells could be over-represented, though the groups showed no difference in activation or CD3 levels.

The sequenced sample consisted of naive CD4+ T cells from blood. Per the publication, the cell subset or site label means: true naive CD4+ T cells. This chain is built from TRBV30 and TRBJ2-5; TRBD2 agrees with 9 junctional bases. This clonotype was obtained from a man in his late teens or twenties with type 1 diabetes. CDR3 loop: CAWCAGGPGETQYF. The sequenced DNA: TGTGCCTGGTGCGCGGGGGGGCCAGGAGAGACCCAGTACTTC.